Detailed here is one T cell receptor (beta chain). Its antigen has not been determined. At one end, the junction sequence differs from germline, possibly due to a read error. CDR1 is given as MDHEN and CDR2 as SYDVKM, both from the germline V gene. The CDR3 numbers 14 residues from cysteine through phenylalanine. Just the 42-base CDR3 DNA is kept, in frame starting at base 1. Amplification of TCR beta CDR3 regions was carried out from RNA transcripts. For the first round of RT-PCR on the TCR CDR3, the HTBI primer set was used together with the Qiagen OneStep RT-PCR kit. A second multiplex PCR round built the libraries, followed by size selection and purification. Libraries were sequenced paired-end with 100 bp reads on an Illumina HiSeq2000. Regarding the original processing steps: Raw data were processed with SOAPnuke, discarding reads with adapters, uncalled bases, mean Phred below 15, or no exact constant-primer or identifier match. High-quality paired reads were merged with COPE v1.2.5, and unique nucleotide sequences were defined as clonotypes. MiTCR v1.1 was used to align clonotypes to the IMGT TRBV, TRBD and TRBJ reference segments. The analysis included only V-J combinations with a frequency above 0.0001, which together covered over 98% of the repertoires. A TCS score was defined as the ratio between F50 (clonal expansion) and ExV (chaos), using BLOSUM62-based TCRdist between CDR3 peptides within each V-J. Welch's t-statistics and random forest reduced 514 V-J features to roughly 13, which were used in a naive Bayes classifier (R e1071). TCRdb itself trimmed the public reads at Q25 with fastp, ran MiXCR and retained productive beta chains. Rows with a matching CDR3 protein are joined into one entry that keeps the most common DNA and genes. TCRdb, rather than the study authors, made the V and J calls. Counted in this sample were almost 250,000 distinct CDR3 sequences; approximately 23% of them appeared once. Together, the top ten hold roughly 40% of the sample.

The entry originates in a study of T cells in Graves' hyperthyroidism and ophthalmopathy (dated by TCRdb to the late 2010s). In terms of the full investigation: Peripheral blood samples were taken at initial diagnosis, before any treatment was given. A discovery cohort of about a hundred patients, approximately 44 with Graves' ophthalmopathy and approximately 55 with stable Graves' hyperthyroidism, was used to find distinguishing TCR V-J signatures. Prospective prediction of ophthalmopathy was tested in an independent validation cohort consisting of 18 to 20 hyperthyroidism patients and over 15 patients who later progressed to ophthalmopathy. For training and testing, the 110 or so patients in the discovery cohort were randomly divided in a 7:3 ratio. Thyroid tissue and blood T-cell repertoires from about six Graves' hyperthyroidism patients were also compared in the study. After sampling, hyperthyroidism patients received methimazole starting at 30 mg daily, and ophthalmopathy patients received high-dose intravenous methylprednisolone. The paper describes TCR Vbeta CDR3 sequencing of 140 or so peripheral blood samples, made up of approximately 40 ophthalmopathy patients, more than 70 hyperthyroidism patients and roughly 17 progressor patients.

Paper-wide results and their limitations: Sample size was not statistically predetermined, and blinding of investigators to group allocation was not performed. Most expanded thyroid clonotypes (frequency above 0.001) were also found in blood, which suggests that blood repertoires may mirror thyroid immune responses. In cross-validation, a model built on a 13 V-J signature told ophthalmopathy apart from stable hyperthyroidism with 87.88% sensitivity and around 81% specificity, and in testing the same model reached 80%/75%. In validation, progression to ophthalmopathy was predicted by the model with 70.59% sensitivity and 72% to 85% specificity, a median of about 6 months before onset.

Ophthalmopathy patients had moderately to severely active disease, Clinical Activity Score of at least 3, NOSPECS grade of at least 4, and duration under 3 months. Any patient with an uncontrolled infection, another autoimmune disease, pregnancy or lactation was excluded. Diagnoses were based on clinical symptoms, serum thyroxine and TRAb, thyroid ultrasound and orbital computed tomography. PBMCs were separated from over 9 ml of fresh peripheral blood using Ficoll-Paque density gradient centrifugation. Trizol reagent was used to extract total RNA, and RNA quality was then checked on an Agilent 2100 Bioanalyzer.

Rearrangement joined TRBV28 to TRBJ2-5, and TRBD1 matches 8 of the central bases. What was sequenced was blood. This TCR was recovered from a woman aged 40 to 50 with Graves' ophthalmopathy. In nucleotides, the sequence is TGTGCCAGCAGAAACGACAGGGGCCGGGAGACACAGTACTTC. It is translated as CASRNDRGRETQYF.